The source of this T cell receptor (beta chain) is a study of blood T cell repertoires in COVID-19. Sequenced by immunoSEQ multiplex PCR; TCRdb stores in-frame clones only, minus some. In the table there are 150,000 to 200,000 clones, roughly 79% of which are singletons. Per germline, CDR1 KGHSH and CDR2 LQKENI. Trimming took 4 bases from V and 7 from J; bases not matched to a gene: 5. The CDR3 is made up of 15 amino acids. Sequencing was performed on peripheral blood. The clonotype was recovered from a woman between 65 and 79 years old with acute or convalescent COVID-19. The chain is built from TRBV18 and TRBJ1-6, with TRBD1 matching 9 bases. In DNA, the CDR3 is TGTGCCAGCTCACTCCGGGACAGGGCAAATTCACCCCTCCACTTT. Amino acids: CASSLRDRANSPLHF.